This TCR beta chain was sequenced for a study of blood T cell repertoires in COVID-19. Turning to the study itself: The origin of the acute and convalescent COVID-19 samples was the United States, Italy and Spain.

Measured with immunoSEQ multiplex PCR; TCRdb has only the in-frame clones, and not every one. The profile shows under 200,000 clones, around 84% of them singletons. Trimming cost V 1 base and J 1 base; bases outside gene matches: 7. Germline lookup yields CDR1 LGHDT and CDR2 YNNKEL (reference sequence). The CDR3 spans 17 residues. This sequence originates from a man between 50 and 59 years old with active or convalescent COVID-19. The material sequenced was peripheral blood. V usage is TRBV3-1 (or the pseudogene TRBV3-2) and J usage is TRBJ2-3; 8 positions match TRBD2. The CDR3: CASSQGTSLPCTDTQYF. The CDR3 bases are TGTGCCAGCAGCCAAGGGACTAGCCTCCCTTGCACAGATACGCAGTATTTT.